The 25 T cell receptor beta chains in this list originate from one sample, sequenced in a study of technical replicates of blood from a few donors. Profiling relied on immunoSEQ multiplex PCR, and the TCRdb table lists in-frame clones only, not all of them. The sample includes about 100,000 clones, around 95% of them seen just once. Sample: T cells isolated from PBMCs. These receptors were taken from a human donor in good health.

The V gene is TRBV9, the J gene TRBJ1-2, with D possibly being TRBD1 (6 bases). Between the trimmed V and J ends, which lost 3 bases and 1 base, there was a span of 13 bases. CDR1 and CDR2 from the germline V gene are SGDLS and YYNGEE. The CDR3 contains 15 residues. In DNA, the CDR3 is TGTGCCAGCAGCGAAGCCGGGACAAATAACTATGGCTACACCTTC. Translated, it gives CASSEAGTNNYGYTF.

This chain's CDR3 is CASRYTDTQYF. CDR3 bases: TGTGCCAGCAGATACACAGATACGCAGTATTTT. The chain couples TRBV7-2 to TRBJ2-3; no clear D gene. CDR1 SGHTA and CDR2 FQGNSA come from the germline V gene. There are 11 residues in the CDR3. V lost 6 bases and J 2 bases, leaving 3 bases between the germline ends.

The chain couples TRBV19 to TRBJ2-5, with unresolved D. This CDR3 contains 13 residues. Trimming cost V 3 bases and J 2 bases, with 7 bases left between them. CDR1 and CDR2 (germline): LNHDA, SQIVND (reference sequence). CDR3 sequence (DNA): TGTGCCAGTAGTATCCACTCTCAAGAGACCCAGTACTTC. Its translation is CASSIHSQETQYF. Variable domain in full (rest from reference TRBV19 and TRBJ2-5): DGGITQSPKYLFRKEGQNVTLSCEQNLNHDAMYWYRQDPGQGLRLIYYSQIVNDFQKGDIAEGYSVSREKKESFPLTVTSAQKNPTAFYLCASSIHSQETQYFGPGTRLLVL.

The rearrangement links TRBV14 to TRBJ2-3; TRBD1 agrees at 8 bases. J lost 1 base, V lost 2 bases, and 11 bases had no gene match. CDR1 SGHDN and CDR2 FVKESK come from the germline V gene. The CDR3 sequence is 18 residues long. Here the CDR3 DNA reads TGTGCCAGCAGCCAATCGATCTGGCAGGACAGGGGCACAGATACGCAGTATTTT. It yields the protein CASSQSIWQDRGTDTQYF.

The rearrangement joins TRBV6-6 to TRBJ1-2; TRBD1 matches at 9 bases. Germline-derived CDR1 and CDR2 are MNHNY and SVGAGI (reference sequence). V trimming: 2 bases; J trimming: 3 bases; junction bases outside the gene matches: 4. The CDR3 has 15 residues. CDR3 residues: CASSYRDRVDYGYTF. In nucleotides, the CDR3 is TGTGCCAGCAGTTACAGGGACAGGGTAGACTATGGCTACACCTTC.

The chain joins TRBV2 to TRBJ1-1; no definite D call. The CDR3 loop spans 13 amino acids. Germline V gene lookup returns CDR1 SNHLY and CDR2 FYNNEI. The V and J ends lost 1 base and 4 bases respectively, with 7 bases between them. This CDR3 reads CASSEGVSTEAFF. The CDR3 DNA sequence: TGTGCCAGCAGTGAAGGAGTAAGCACTGAAGCTTTCTTT.

The chain couples TRBV10-2 to TRBJ2-5; TRBD2 matches 8 bases. With V trimmed by 6 bases and J by 2 bases, 8 bases remained unmatched. CDR3 length: 15 residues. Looked up from germline, CDR1 is WSHSY and CDR2 is SAAADI. CDR3 sequence reads: CASSPVAGGQETQYF. CDR3 DNA: TGCGCCAGCAGCCCCGTCGCGGGGGGTCAAGAGACCCAGTACTTC.

V and J are TRBV30 and TRBJ2-1, with D possibly matching TRBD1 (6 bases). Trimming took 2 bases from V and 1 from J, leaving 12 bases between them. The V gene's germline CDR1 is GTSNPN and CDR2 SVGIG (reference sequence). This CDR3 spans 15 amino acids. In DNA form, the CDR3 reads TGTGCCTGGAGTTCAGGGGATCAGTCCTACAATGAGCAGTTCTTC. Protein: CAWSSGDQSYNEQFF.

J is TRBJ1-1 and V is TRBV7-9, with D possibly matching TRBD1 (5 bases). V dropped 8 bases and J dropped 3 bases, with 13 bases sitting between them. The CDR3 extends over 13 amino acids. Germline V lookup: CDR1 SEHNR, CDR2 FQNEAQ (reference sequence). CDR3 coding DNA: TGTGCCAGCGCAGCCCCGGGGGACACTGAAGCTTTCTTT. Its protein product is CASAAPGDTEAFF.

The chain employs TRBV6-1 and TRBJ1-1; D remains unclear. CDR1 and CDR2 (germline): MNHNS, SASEGT. The germline V and J ends were trimmed by 0 bases and 4 bases, with 9 bases remaining between them. The CDR3 extends over 14 amino acids. The CDR3 region has the DNA TGTGCCAGCAGTGAAGCGCACTCTGGCACTGAAGCTTTCTTT. Translating gives CASSEAHSGTEAFF.

This chain uses TRBV7-8 with TRBJ2-1; D possibly corresponds to TRBD2 (6 bases). Germline V CDR1 and CDR2: SGHVS, FQNEAQ. The CDR3 spans 16 residues. V was clipped by 4 bases and J by 7 bases, with 20 bases between them. The CDR3 sequence: CASSSKAGLKGNEQFF. Written as DNA, the CDR3 is TGTGCCAGCAGCTCGAAGGCAGGACTAAAGGGAAATGAGCAGTTCTTC.

The chain couples TRBV28 to TRBJ2-3; 14 positions agree with TRBD2. With V trimmed by 5 bases and J by 2 bases, 15 bases remained unmatched. Germline CDR1 and CDR2: MDHEN and SYDVKM. CDR3 size: 20 residues. The CDR3 here is CASSTSNPGLAGAPTDTQYF. The CDR3 DNA sequence: TGTGCCAGCAGTACATCAAATCCGGGACTAGCGGGAGCGCCCACAGATACGCAGTATTTT.

This rearrangement joins TRBV10-1 to TRBJ1-1, with D tentatively TRBD1 (6 bases). CDR1 WNHNN and CDR2 SYGVQD come from the germline V gene (reference sequence). The CDR3 totals 16 residues. Trimming pared 4 bases from V and 5 bases from J, leaving 20 bases between. The CDR3 nucleotides are TGCGCCAGCAGTGGCCCGGGGGGCAGGGATGGGACTGAAGCTTTCTTT. As protein: CASSGPGGRDGTEAFF.

This clone was observed a handful of times. The V call is TRBV30, the J call TRBJ1-1; D is perhaps TRBD1 (5 bases). CDR1 and CDR2 from the germline V gene are GTSNPN and SVGIG (reference sequence). The CDR3 totals 11 residues. V was clipped by 0 bases and J by 10 bases, with 9 bases between them. The DNA of the CDR3 is TGTGCCTGGAGTGTACTCCAGGGAGCTTTCTTT. Its translation is CAWSVLQGAFF.

This rearrangement joins TRBV28 to TRBJ2-7; TRBD1 aligns across 7 bases. The germline gives CDR1 MDHEN, CDR2 SYDVKM. V dropped 4 bases and J dropped 2; count of bases not matched to a gene: 5. This CDR3 is 14 amino acids long. In DNA, the CDR3 is TGTGCCAGCAGTTCCGGGACAGAGGCCTACGAGCAGTACTTC. Residues: CASSSGTEAYEQYF.

This clone was counted once. The chain recombines TRBV28 with TRBJ2-5, with TRBD2 as a possible D gene (6 bases). CDR3 size: 11 residues. Germline lookup yields CDR1 MDHEN and CDR2 SYDVKM. V lost 11 bases and J 5 bases, leaving 12 bases between the germline ends. The chain's CDR3 is CARETPETQYF. CDR3 nucleotide sequence: TGTGCCCGGGAGACCCCTGAGACCCAGTACTTC. Together with reference TRBV28 and TRBJ2-5, the CDR3 gives the full variable domain: DVKVTQSSRYLVKRTGEKVFLECVQDMDHENMFWYRQDPGLGLRLIYFSYDVKMKEKGDIPEGYSVSREKKERFSLILESASTNQTSMYLCARETPETQYFGPGTRLLVL.

The genes are TRBV28 and TRBJ1-1; 7 bases are a match to TRBD1. Trimming took 7 bases from V and 7 from J; bases not matched to a gene: 12. There are 14 residues in the CDR3. The V gene's germline CDR1 is MDHEN and CDR2 SYDVKM. The CDR3 sequence is CASNAQGPWGEAFF. In nucleotides, the CDR3 is TGTGCCAGCAACGCACAGGGGCCCTGGGGTGAAGCTTTCTTT. Full variable domain (outside the CDR3, taken from reference TRBV28 and TRBJ1-1): DVKVTQSSRYLVKRTGEKVFLECVQDMDHENMFWYRQDPGLGLRLIYFSYDVKMKEKGDIPEGYSVSREKKERFSLILESASTNQTSMYLCASNAQGPWGEAFFGQGTRLTVV.

Only one count was recorded for this clone. The genes are TRBV7-9 and TRBJ1-1, with 8 bases identical to TRBD1. V shed 1 base and J 3 bases; nucleotides not matched to a gene: 13. From germline, CDR1 is SEHNR and CDR2 FQNEAQ (reference sequence). The CDR3 runs to 18 residues. The CDR3 DNA reads as TGTGCCAGCAGCTTAGGGACTCGGACAGGGCGGAGAGACACTGAAGCTTTCTTT. This translates into CASSLGTRTGRRDTEAFF.

The chain has TRBV14 and TRBJ2-5, with TRBD1 matching 10 bases. This CDR3 spans 15 amino acids. Germline V gene sequence: CDR1 SGHDN, CDR2 FVKESK. Trimming removed 4 bases from V and 4 bases from J; junction bases left unmatched: 6. CDR3 sequence reads: CASSPWTGGRETQYF. CDR3 nucleotides: TGTGCCAGCAGCCCTTGGACAGGGGGTAGAGAGACCCAGTACTTC.

The rearrangement links TRBV12-5 to TRBJ1-2; 7 bases are shared with TRBD1. The J segment lost 0 bases and the V segment lost 2 bases, leaving 9 bases of the junction unmatched. The CDR3 extends over 17 amino acids. Germline CDR1 and CDR2: LGHNT and FRNRAP. The DNA of the CDR3 is TGTGCTAGTGGTTTGCACGAGGACAGGTTACCTAACTATGGCTACACCTTC. The encoded protein is CASGLHEDRLPNYGYTF.

This clone was seen just once. The chain has TRBV2 and TRBJ1-1, with D possibly matching TRBD1 (5 bases). Per the germline V gene, CDR1 is SNHLY and CDR2 is FYNNEI. The ends were cut back, 4 bases at V and 4 bases at J, with 13 bases in the middle. CDR3 length equals 14 residues. CDR3: CASSAPAGVTEAFF. DNA of the CDR3: TGTGCCAGCAGTGCGCCCGCGGGGGTCACTGAAGCTTTCTTT.

V and J are TRBV12-5 and TRBJ1-2; D unresolved. This CDR3 is 15 amino acids long. Per germline, CDR1 LGHNT and CDR2 FRNRAP. Trimming stripped 3 bases from V and 5 bases from J, with 16 bases between. The CDR3 DNA follows: TGTGCTAGTGGTTTAATTGTGGGCGCTGGATATGGCTACACCTTC. Residues: CASGLIVGAGYGYTF.

The rearrangement joins TRBV2 to TRBJ2-2; the D is unclear. V lost 3 bases, J lost 8 bases, and 7 bases lay in between. The CDR3 sequence is 12 residues long. Germline CDR1 SNHLY, CDR2 FYNNEI. The CDR3 reads CASSETTGELFF. As DNA, the CDR3 is TGTGCCAGCAGTGAGACAACTGGGGAGCTGTTTTTT.

This chain connects TRBV6-5 to TRBJ2-7; weak D call: TRBD2 (5 bases). Looked up from germline, CDR1 is MNHEY and CDR2 is SVGAGI. This CDR3 is 14 amino acids long. V was cut by 11 bases and J by 0 bases, with 17 bases left in between. This chain's CDR3 is CAATRGGGSYEQYF. The CDR3 nucleotides read TGTGCCGCCACCCGCGGAGGCGGCTCCTACGAGCAGTACTTC.

This clone was detected only once. The junction and the germline gene differ at one end; a read error may be behind it. As DNA, the CDR3 is TGTGCCAGCAGAGAAGTAGCCGAGACCCAGTACTTC. This translates into CASREVAETQYF. The rearrangement uses TRBV2 and TRBJ2-5, with D uncertain. The CDR3 runs 12 residues. Germline CDR1 and CDR2: SNHLY and FYNNEI.